This passage covers 17 T cell receptor beta chains from one sample sequenced in a study of T cell repertoires in cytomegalovirus infection. TCRdb itself ran the reads through MiXCR, one entry per CDR3 protein. The sample has more than 400,000 distinct CDR3 sequences, roughly 29% seen once. The sample was PBMCs. These receptors came from a human donor in good health (CMV status not recorded). Some clones in this sample may be carry-over from other donors' samples.

The V gene is TRBV29-1, the J gene TRBJ2-5; possibly TRBD2 for D (7 bases). CDR1 and CDR2 (germline): SQVTM, ANQGSEA. The V and J ends lost 5 bases and 1 base respectively, with 17 bases between them. This CDR3 spans 15 amino acids. CDR3: CSVNGGPPFQETQYF. The CDR3 DNA reads TGCAGCGTTAACGGGGGGCCCCCTTTCCAAGAGACCCAGTACTTC.

The gene calls are TRBV12-3 or TRBV12-4 and TRBJ1-1, with D unclear. Between the trimmed V and J ends, which lost 4 bases and 2 bases, there was a span of 17 bases. This CDR3 has 16 amino acids. The CDR3 loop reads CASSWGGPNVNTEAFF. CDR3 DNA sequence: TGTGCCAGCAGTTGGGGAGGGCCGAACGTTAACACTGAAGCTTTCTTT.

In its sample, this clonotype was seen a few times. The rearrangement links TRBV7-2 to TRBJ2-7; D is unclear. V was trimmed by 7 bases and J by 4 bases, leaving 11 bases between them. Germline loops: CDR1 SGHTA, CDR2 FQGNSA. This CDR3 has 12 amino acids. CDR3 nucleotide sequence: TGTGCCAGCAAGGGCAGGAGTTACGAGCAGTACTTC. Protein product: CASKGRSYEQYF.

This clonotype was seen only a few times. The chain is built from TRBV7-8 and TRBJ2-5, with D possibly matching TRBD1 (6 bases). The CDR3 has 14 amino acids. Germline lookup yields CDR1 SGHVS and CDR2 FQNEAQ. Trimming cost V 0 bases and J 5 bases, with 10 bases left between them. DNA for the CDR3: TGTGCCAGCAGCTTAGCGCTCAGGGGCGAGACCCAGTACTTC. It encodes CASSLALRGETQYF.

This clonotype occurred many times. The chain joins TRBV12-3 or TRBV12-4 to TRBJ2-3; D call uncertain. The CDR3 length is 15 residues. Trimming took off 1 base at V and 6 bases at J, with 14 bases between the two ends. For the CDR3, the DNA is TGTGCCAGCAGTTTAGAGGTGGGCCAAGGGGATACGCAGTATTTT. Amino acid sequence: CASSLEVGQGDTQYF.

In this sample, this clonotype turned up many times. The J gene is TRBJ2-1, the V gene TRBV7-2, with 10 bases identical to TRBD2. Germline assignment: CDR1 SGHTA and CDR2 FQGNSA. V gave up 4 bases and J gave up 10 bases; unmatched junction bases: 7. The CDR3 contains 14 residues. The CDR3 region has the DNA TGTGCCAGCAGCTACCGGACTAGCGGATACGAGCAGTTCTTC. This gives the protein CASSYRTSGYEQFF.

This clonotype was counted only a few times. CDR3 region: CASSYSGTGTYEQYV. CDR3 DNA sequence: TGTGCCAGCAGTTACTCGGGGACAGGGACCTACGAGCAGTACGTC. This sequence joins TRBV6-2 or TRBV6-3 and TRBJ2-7, with 9 bases that match TRBD1. V gave up 0 bases and J gave up 2 bases; unmatched junction bases: 2. The CDR3 is 15 residues long. Germline CDR1 reads MNHEY; CDR2 reads SVGEGT.

The gene calls are TRBV11-3 and TRBJ2-1; 7 bases are a match to TRBD2. CDR1 SGHNT and CDR2 YENEEA come from the germline V gene. The V gene end was trimmed by 4 bases and the J gene end by 4 bases; junction bases not matched to a gene: 19. The CDR3 is 19 residues long. CDR3 coding DNA: TGTGCCAGCAGCTCTAGGGTAGGGAGCGGGGTGGGGGGATACAATGAGCAGTTCTTC. Translating gives CASSSRVGSGVGGYNEQFF.

The chain uses TRBV2 and TRBJ1-5; weak D call: TRBD1 (5 bases). There are 14 residues in the CDR3. V was cut by 4 bases and J by 0 bases, with 7 bases left in between. Germline CDR1 is SNHLY and CDR2 is FYNNEI. CDR3 in amino acids: CASSGGNSNQPQHF. CDR3 coding DNA: TGTGCCAGCAGTGGGGGGAATAGCAATCAGCCCCAGCATTTT.

The chain carries TRBV20-1 and TRBJ2-3, with D possibly being TRBD2 (7 bases). The CDR3 length is 17 residues. Germline V lookup: CDR1 DFQATT, CDR2 SNEGSKA (reference sequence). With 6 bases removed from V and 4 bases from J, the gap between germline ends came to 26 bases. CDR3 amino acids: CSAPRGGGRGASDTQYF. CDR3 bases: TGCAGTGCACCGAGAGGGGGGGGGAGAGGAGCGTCAGATACGCAGTATTTT.

Many counts were recorded for this clonotype. The chain combines TRBV7-2 with TRBJ2-1, with D uncertain. The CDR3 covers 13 residues. The germline V gene has CDR1 SGHTA and CDR2 FQGNSA. The V and J ends lost 7 bases and 4 bases respectively, with 11 bases between them. DNA for the CDR3: TGTGCCAGCACAAAGGCCCTTTACAATGAGCAGTTCTTC. Amino acids: CASTKALYNEQFF.

V and J are TRBV7-2 and TRBJ2-7, with D unresolved. Germline V gene lookup returns CDR1 SGHTA and CDR2 FQGNSA. This CDR3 is 14 amino acids long. Trimming removed 2 bases from V and 4 bases from J, with 12 bases in between. DNA for the CDR3: TGTGCCAGCAGCTTAAATTTGGGGTCTTACGAGCAGTACGTC. Its translation: CASSLNLGSYEQYV.

This clonotype was seen more than once but under ten times. The chain joins TRBV12-3 or TRBV12-4 to TRBJ1-2; a possible D gene is TRBD1 (6 bases). The CDR3 sequence is 15 residues long. Trimming left V 5 bases short and J 3 bases short, with 16 bases between. CDR3 DNA: TGTGCCAGCAGTCCCATACAGGGTACTGACTATGGCTACACCTTC. This gives the protein CASSPIQGTDYGYTF.

This clonotype appeared a few times. CDR3 nucleotide sequence: TGTGCCAGCAGAGCTACTGGAGGGACCTACAATGAGCAGTTCTTC. It encodes CASRATGGTYNEQFF. V gene TRBV6-2 or TRBV6-3 combines with J gene TRBJ2-1; D perhaps matches TRBD2 (6 bases). Per the germline V gene, CDR1 is MNHEY and CDR2 is SVGEGT. This CDR3 has 15 amino acids. V lost 6 bases, J lost 2 bases, and 14 bases lay in between.

This CDR3 reads CASSPQGGGYTF. The CDR3 region has the DNA TGTGCCAGCAGTCCACAGGGGGGAGGCTACACCTTC. The V gene is TRBV27, the J gene TRBJ1-2; 8 positions match TRBD1. With 5 bases clipped from V and 8 bases from J, the junction kept 4 bases outside the gene matches. The germline V gene has CDR1 MNHEY and CDR2 SMNVEV (reference sequence). The CDR3 covers 12 residues.

V gene TRBV27 combines with J gene TRBJ1-2; D is perhaps TRBD1 (5 bases). The CDR3 sequence is 15 residues long. V lost 6 bases to trimming and J lost 8 bases, with 22 bases between them. Germline V gives CDR1 MNHEY, CDR2 SMNVEV (reference sequence). Here the CDR3 reads CASRSLRDSRGGYTF. The CDR3 nucleotides read TGTGCCAGCAGGTCTCTCCGGGACTCCCGAGGGGGCTACACCTTC.

This clonotype was seen a handful of times. This rearrangement joins TRBV30 to TRBJ1-6; D is undetermined. This CDR3 is 13 amino acids long. Trimming took 5 bases from V and 8 from J, leaving 13 bases between them. Germline CDR1 reads GTSNPN; CDR2 reads SVGIG (reference sequence). CDR3 DNA sequence: TGTGCCTGGGCCCCTGCAGGAGATTCACCCCTCCACTTT. Encoded protein: CAWAPAGDSPLHF.